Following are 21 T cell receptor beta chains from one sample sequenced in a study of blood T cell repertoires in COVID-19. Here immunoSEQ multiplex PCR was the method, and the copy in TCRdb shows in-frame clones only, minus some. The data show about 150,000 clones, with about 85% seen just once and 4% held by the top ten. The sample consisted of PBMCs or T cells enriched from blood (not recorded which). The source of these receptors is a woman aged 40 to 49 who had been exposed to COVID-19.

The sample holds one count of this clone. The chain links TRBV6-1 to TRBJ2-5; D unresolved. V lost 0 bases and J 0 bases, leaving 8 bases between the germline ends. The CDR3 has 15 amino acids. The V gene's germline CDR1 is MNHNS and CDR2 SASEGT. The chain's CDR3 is CASSEAIRYQETQYF. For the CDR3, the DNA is TGTGCCAGCAGTGAAGCAATCCGGTACCAAGAGACCCAGTACTTC.

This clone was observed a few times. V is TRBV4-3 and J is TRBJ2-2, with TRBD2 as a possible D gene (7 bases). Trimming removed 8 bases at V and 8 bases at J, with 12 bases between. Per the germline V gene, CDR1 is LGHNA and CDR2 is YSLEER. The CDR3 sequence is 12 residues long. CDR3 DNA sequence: TGCGCCAGCGGGAGGGGGACGGGGGAGCTGTTTTTT. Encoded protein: CASGRGTGELFF.

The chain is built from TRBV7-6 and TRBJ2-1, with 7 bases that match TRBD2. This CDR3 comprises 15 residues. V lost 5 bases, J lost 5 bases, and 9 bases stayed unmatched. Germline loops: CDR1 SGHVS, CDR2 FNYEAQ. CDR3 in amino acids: CASSRRQSGNNEQFF. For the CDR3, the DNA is TGTGCCAGCAGCCGACGGCAAAGCGGGAACAATGAGCAGTTCTTC.

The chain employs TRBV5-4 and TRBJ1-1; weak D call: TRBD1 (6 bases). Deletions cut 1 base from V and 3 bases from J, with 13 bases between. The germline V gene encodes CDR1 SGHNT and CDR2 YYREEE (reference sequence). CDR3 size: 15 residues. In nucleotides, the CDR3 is TGTGCCAGCAGCTTGACTGGGGGCGGTGACACTGAAGCTTTCTTT. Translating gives CASSLTGGGDTEAFF. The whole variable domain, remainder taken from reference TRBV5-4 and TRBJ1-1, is ETGVTQSPTHLIKTRGQQVTLRCSSQSGHNTVSWYQQALGQGPQFIFQYYREEENGRGNFPPRFSGLQFPNYSSELNVNALELDDSALYLCASSLTGGGDTEAFFGQGTRLTVV.

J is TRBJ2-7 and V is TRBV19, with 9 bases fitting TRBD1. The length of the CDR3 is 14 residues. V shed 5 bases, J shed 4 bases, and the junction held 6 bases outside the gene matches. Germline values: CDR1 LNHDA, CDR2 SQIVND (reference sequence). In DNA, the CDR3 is TGTGCCAGTAGTTTGGGACAGGGTCGGTACGAGCAGTACTTC. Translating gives CASSLGQGRYEQYF. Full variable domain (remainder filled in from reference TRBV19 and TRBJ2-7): DGGITQSPKYLFRKEGQNVTLSCEQNLNHDAMYWYRQDPGQGLRLIYYSQIVNDFQKGDIAEGYSVSREKKESFPLTVTSAQKNPTAFYLCASSLGQGRYEQYFGPGTRLTVT.

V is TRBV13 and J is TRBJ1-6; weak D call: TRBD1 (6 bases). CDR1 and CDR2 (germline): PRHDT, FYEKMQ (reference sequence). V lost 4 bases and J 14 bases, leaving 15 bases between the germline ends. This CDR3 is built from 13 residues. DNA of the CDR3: TGTGCCAGCAGCTCCCGACAGGCGAGTACCCTCCACTTT. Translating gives CASSSRQASTLHF.

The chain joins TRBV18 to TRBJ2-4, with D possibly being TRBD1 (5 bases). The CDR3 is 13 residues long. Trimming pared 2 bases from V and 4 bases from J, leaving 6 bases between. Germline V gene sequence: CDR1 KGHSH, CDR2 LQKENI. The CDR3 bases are TGTGCCAGCTCACCAGACAGAAAAAACATTCAGTACTTC. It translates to CASSPDRKNIQYF. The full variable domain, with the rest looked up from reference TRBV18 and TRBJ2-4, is NAGVMQNPRHLVRRRGQEARLRCSPMKGHSHVYWYRQLPEEGLKFMVYLQKENIIDESGMPKERFSAEFPKEGPSILRIQQVVRGDSAAYFCASSPDRKNIQYFGAGTRLSVL.

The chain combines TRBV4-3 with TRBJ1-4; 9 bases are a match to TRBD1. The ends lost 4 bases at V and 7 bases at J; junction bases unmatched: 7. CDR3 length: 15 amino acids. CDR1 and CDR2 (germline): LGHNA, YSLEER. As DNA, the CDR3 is TGCGCCAGCAGCCGTGACACAGGGGGCGGTGAAAAACTGTTTTTT. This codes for CASSRDTGGGEKLFF.

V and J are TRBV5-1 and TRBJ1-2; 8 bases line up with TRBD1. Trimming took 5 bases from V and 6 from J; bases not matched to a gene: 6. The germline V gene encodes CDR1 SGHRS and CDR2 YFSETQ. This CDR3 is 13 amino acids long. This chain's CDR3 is CASRAGQGDGYTF. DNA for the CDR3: TGCGCCAGCAGAGCTGGACAGGGCGATGGCTACACCTTC.

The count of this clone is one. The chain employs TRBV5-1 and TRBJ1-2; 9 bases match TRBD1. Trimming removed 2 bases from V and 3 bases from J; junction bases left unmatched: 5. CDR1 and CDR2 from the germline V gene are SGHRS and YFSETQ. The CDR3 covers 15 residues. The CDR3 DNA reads TGCGCCAGCAGCTTTGAGACAGGGGGTGACTATGGCTACACCTTC. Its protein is CASSFETGGDYGYTF.

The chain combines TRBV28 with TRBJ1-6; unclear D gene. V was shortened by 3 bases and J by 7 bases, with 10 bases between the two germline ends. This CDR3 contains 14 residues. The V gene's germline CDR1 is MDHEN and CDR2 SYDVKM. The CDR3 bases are TGTGCCAGCAGTTTCGAGGGTAGAAATTCACCCCTCCACTTT. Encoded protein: CASSFEGRNSPLHF.

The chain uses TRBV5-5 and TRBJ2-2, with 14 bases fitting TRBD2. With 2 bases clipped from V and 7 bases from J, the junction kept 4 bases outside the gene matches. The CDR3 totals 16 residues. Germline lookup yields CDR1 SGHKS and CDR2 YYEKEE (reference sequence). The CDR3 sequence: CASSLRLAGGNGELFF. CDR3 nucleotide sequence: TGTGCCAGCAGCTTAAGACTAGCGGGAGGGAACGGGGAGCTGTTTTTT.

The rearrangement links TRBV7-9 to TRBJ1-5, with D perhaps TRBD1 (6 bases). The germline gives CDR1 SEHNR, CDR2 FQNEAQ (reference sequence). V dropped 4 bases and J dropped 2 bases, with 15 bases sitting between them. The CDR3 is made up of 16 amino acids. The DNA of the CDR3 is TGTGCCAGCAGCTCCGAAGACAGGTCGGGCAATCAGCCCCAGCATTTT. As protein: CASSSEDRSGNQPQHF.

The CDR3 region is CSASGSGYMNTEAFF. CDR3 nucleotides: TGCAGTGCTAGTGGGTCAGGGTACATGAACACTGAAGCTTTCTTT. V and J are TRBV20-1 and TRBJ1-1; perhaps TRBD1 as D (5 bases). In germline, CDR1 is DFQATT, CDR2 SNEGSKA (reference sequence). There are 15 residues in the CDR3. Trimming took 3 bases from V and 0 from J, leaving 14 bases between them.

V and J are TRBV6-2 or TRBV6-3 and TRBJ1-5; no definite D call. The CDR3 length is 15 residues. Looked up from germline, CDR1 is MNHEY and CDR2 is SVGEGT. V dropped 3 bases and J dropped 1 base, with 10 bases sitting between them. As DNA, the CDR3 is TGTGCCAGCAGTTATTCCTCCGAGAGCAATCAGCCCCAGCATTTT. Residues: CASSYSSESNQPQHF.

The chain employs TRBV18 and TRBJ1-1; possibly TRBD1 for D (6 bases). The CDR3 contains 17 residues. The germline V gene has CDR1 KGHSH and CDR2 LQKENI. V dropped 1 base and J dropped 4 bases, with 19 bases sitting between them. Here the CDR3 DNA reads TGTGCCAGCTCACCACAAAGTAGCACAGGGAGAGGCACTGAAGCTTTCTTT. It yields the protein CASSPQSSTGRGTEAFF.

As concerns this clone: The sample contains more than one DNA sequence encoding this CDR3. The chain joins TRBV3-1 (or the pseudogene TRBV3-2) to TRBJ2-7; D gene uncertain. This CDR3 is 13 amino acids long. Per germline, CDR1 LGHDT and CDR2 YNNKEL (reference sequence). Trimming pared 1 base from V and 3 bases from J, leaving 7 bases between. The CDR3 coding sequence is TGTGCCAGCAGCCAAGGACACAGCTACGAGCAGTACTTC. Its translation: CASSQGHSYEQYF.

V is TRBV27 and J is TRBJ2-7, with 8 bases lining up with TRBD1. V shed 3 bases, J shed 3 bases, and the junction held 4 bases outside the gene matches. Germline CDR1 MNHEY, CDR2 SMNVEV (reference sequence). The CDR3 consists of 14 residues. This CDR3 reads CASSFLGQGYEQYF. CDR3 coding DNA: TGTGCCAGCAGTTTCCTAGGACAGGGCTACGAGCAGTACTTC.

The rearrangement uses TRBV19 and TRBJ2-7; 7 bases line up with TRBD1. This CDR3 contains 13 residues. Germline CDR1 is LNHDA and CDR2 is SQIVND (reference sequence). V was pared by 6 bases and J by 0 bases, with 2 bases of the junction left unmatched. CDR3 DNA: TGTGCCAGTAGCCGACAGGGCTCCTACGAGCAGTACTTC. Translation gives CASSRQGSYEQYF. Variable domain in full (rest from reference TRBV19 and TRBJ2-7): DGGITQSPKYLFRKEGQNVTLSCEQNLNHDAMYWYRQDPGQGLRLIYYSQIVNDFQKGDIAEGYSVSREKKESFPLTVTSAQKNPTAFYLCASSRQGSYEQYFGPGTRLTVT.

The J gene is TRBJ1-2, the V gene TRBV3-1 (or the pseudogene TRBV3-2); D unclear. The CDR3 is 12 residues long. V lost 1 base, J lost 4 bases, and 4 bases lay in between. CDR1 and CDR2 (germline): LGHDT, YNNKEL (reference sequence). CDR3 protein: CASSQGGYGYTF. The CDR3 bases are TGTGCCAGCAGCCAAGGAGGCTATGGCTACACCTTC.

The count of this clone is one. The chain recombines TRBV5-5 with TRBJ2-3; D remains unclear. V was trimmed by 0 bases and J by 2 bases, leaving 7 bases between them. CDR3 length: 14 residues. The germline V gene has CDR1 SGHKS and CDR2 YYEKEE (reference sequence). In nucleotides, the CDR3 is TGTGCCAGCAGCTTGGCCGGTGCCACAGATACGCAGTATTTT. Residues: CASSLAGATDTQYF. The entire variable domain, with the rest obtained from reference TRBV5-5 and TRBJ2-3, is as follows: DAGVTQSPTHLIKTRGQQVTLRCSPISGHKSVSWYQQVLGQGPQFIFQYYEKEERGRGNFPDRFSARQFPNYSSELNVNALLLGDSALYLCASSLAGATDTQYFGPGTRLTVL.